The clone carrying this T cell receptor beta chain has only a few counts. Antigen specificity is unknown. A second PCR, run for roughly 6 to 11 cycles, used a sample-barcoded 5' primer plus a J-beta primer mix. Every sample gave at least 2.5 million paired-end reads containing CDR3. Using its own MiXCR run on the 5' RACE reads, TCRdb lists one record per CDR3 protein. The repertoire has nearly 800,000 distinct CDR3 sequences, approximately 60% of them found once; the top ten carry 20% to 30%. Germline V CDR1 and CDR2: SGHTA, FQGNSA. CDR3 length equals 14 residues. Trimming took off 6 bases at V and 7 bases at J, with 16 bases between the two ends. This sample stems from a study of blood T cells in healthy people across ages. Every donor provided 8.5 to 10 milliliters of peripheral blood. PBMCs were isolated at a quantity of at least 6.5 million per sample. General study findings and limits: Fewer expanded clones and more diversity marked long-lived versus aged donors.

Sequenced sample: blood. V usage is TRBV7-2 and J usage is TRBJ2-1; D is uncertain. This TCR came from a man aged 40-50 years in good health. The CDR3 bases are TGTGCCAGCAGTTTCGTCACCCTGGGAAATGAGCAGTTCTTC. Translation: CASSFVTLGNEQFF.